This TCR beta chain was sequenced for a study of Ad26.COV2.S vaccination and SARS-CoV-2 variants. Background on the study: Donor got 5x10^10 or 1x10^11 viral particles of Ad26.COV2.S.

TCRdb keeps only in-frame clones here, not all; method: immunoSEQ multiplex PCR. The table has approximately 480,000 clones, around 88% seen once. Overall study findings and caveats: It is possible that the TCR breadth and depth analyses underestimated the total T cell responses. Marked by substantial breadth, spike-specific CD8+ and CD4+ T cell responses were reportedly seen after vaccination. Participants in the vaccine arm had higher spike-specific TCR breadth; placebo recipients had lower.

The treatment: 15 to 20 received Ad26.COV2.S at low or high dose, single or two shots; about 5 received placebo; per-sample allocation not given. Specimen acquisition occurred on day 63 following the initial vaccine or placebo injection. Turning to this clone: The antigen remains undetermined.

This CDR3 is 12 amino acids long. V was pared by 6 bases and J by 10 bases, with 13 bases between. The sample was peripheral blood, taken in a trial of Ad26.COV2.S vaccine versus placebo. V usage is TRBV12-3 or TRBV12-4 and J usage is TRBJ2-1, with D possibly being TRBD2 (6 bases). The receptor was derived from a person aged 18-60 years who received the Ad26.COV2.S COVID-19 vaccine or a placebo. The CDR3 here is CASREGVREQFF. The CDR3 DNA sequence: TGTGCCAGCAGGGAGGGTGTACGCGAGCAGTTCTTC.